A single sample gave rise to the 10 T cell receptor beta chains below, sequenced in a study of glioma-infiltrating T cells after dendritic cell vaccination. Clones were read by immunoSEQ multiplex PCR, and TCRdb kept only the in-frame ones, dropping some. The sample has more than 85,000 clones, 85% to 90% seen once; the top ten hold around 2.9%. This specimen consisted of blood, obtained before dendritic cell vaccination. Receptor source: a human donor with glioblastoma.

The chain couples TRBV9 to TRBJ2-7; tentative D call: TRBD1 (6 bases). Per germline, CDR1 SGDLS and CDR2 YYNGEE. V lost 0 bases and J 6 bases, leaving 10 bases between the germline ends. The CDR3 is made up of 13 amino acids. The CDR3 protein is CASSVAGGPEQYF. Here the CDR3 DNA reads TGTGCCAGCAGCGTAGCTGGGGGCCCCGAGCAGTACTTC.

About this clone: Other DNA sequences in this specimen translate into the identical CDR3. V gene TRBV5-1 combines with J gene TRBJ2-5; 7 bases align to TRBD1. V lost 1 base and J lost 2; bases outside the gene matches: 2. The CDR3 totals 14 residues. Per germline, CDR1 SGHRS and CDR2 YFSETQ. The CDR3 bases are TGCGCCAGCAGCTTGTGGGACAGTCAAGAGACCCAGTACTTC. Translated: CASSLWDSQETQYF.

The rearrangement joins TRBV10-3 to TRBJ2-7; D possibly corresponds to TRBD2 (6 bases). This CDR3 comprises 15 residues. Trimming took 5 bases from V and 7 from J, leaving 21 bases between them. Germline V gene sequence: CDR1 ENHRY, CDR2 SYGVKD. The CDR3 region has the DNA TGTGCCATCAGTACACCGGCTAGCGCTCCGCGAGAGCAGTACTTC. Translation: CAISTPASAPREQYF.

This rearrangement joins TRBV5-1 to TRBJ2-2; TRBD2 matches 11 bases. This CDR3 comprises 15 residues. Looked up from germline, CDR1 is SGHRS and CDR2 is YFSETQ. Trimming took 3 bases from V and 5 from J; bases not matched to a gene: 3. CDR3 nucleotides: TGCGCCAGCAGCTGGACTAGCGGGCAGACCGGGGAGCTGTTTTTT. Translated: CASSWTSGQTGELFF. Full variable domain (missing parts from reference TRBV5-1 and TRBJ2-2): KAGVTQTPRYLIKTRGQQVTLSCSPISGHRSVSWYQQTPGQGLQFLFEYFSETQRNKGNFPGRFSGRQFSNSRSEMNVSTLELGDSALYLCASSWTSGQTGELFFGEGSRLTVL.

This chain connects TRBV27 to TRBJ1-1, with D perhaps matching TRBD1 (6 bases). Per the germline V gene, CDR1 is MNHEY and CDR2 is SMNVEV (reference sequence). Trimming cost V 4 bases and J 1 base, with 10 bases left between them. The CDR3 totals 14 residues. The CDR3 DNA follows: TGTGCCAGCAGTTACAGGGCTGGGAACACTGAAGCTTTCTTT. It translates to CASSYRAGNTEAFF.

The DNA for the CDR3 is TGTGCCAGCGGTAACAGAGTAAATCAGCCCCAGCATTTT. Amino acids: CASGNRVNQPQHF. The rearrangement uses TRBV21-1 and TRBJ1-5; the table's D call, TRBD1, was not checked against the DNA. TRBV21-1 constitutes a pseudogene. This CDR3 contains 13 residues.

This clone was seen more than once but under ten times. The V call is TRBV7-9, the J call TRBJ2-7; no clear D. The V gene's germline CDR1 is SEHNR and CDR2 FQNEAQ (reference sequence). The CDR3 totals 12 residues. The V gene lost 2 bases and the J gene lost 6 bases, with 8 bases spanning the gap. The CDR3 DNA reads TGTGCCAGCAGCTTATTCTCGGTCGAGCAGTACTTC. It specifies CASSLFSVEQYF.

The V gene is TRBV18, the J gene TRBJ2-7, with TRBD2 identical over 7 bases. V lost 2 bases and J lost 0; bases outside the gene matches: 7. This CDR3 is 16 amino acids long. Germline CDR1 is KGHSH and CDR2 is LQKENI. The CDR3 nucleotides read TGTGCCAGCTCACCAATATCGGGGGGTACCTCCTACGAGCAGTACTTC. Translating gives CASSPISGGTSYEQYF.

This clone was counted a single time. The chain employs TRBV5-1 and TRBJ2-7; maybe TRBD1 (5 bases). The germline gives CDR1 SGHRS, CDR2 YFSETQ. This CDR3 has 13 residues. The V end lost 4 bases, the J end lost 2 bases, and 10 bases lay between the germline ends. The CDR3 DNA sequence: TGCGCCAGCAGCACACAGGAGACCTACGAGCAGTACTTC. Translating it yields CASSTQETYEQYF. Full variable domain (missing parts from reference TRBV5-1 and TRBJ2-7): KAGVTQTPRYLIKTRGQQVTLSCSPISGHRSVSWYQQTPGQGLQFLFEYFSETQRNKGNFPGRFSGRQFSNSRSEMNVSTLELGDSALYLCASSTQETYEQYFGPGTRLTVT.

This chain uses TRBV21-1 with TRBJ1-2; the table's TRBD1 call for D was not verified on the DNA. TRBV21-1 is labeled a pseudogene. The length of the CDR3 is 13 residues. The CDR3 loop reads CASSFRFRVGYTF. The DNA for the CDR3 is TGTGCCAGCAGCTTCAGGTTCAGGGTTGGCTACACCTTC.